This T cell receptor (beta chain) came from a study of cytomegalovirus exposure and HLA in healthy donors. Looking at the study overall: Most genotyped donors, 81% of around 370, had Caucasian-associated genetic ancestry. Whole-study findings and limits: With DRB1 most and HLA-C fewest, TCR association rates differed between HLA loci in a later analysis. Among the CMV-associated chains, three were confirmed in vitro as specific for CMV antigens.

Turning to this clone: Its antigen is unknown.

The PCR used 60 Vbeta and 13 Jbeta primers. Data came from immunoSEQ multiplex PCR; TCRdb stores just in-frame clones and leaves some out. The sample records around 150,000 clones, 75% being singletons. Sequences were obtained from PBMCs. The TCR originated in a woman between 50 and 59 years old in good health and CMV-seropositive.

CDR3 region: CASSFSGEAQETQYF. DNA for the CDR3: TGTGCCAGCAGCTTTAGCGGGGAGGCCCAAGAGACCCAGTACTTC. The rearrangement links TRBV7-3 to TRBJ2-5; 8 bases are a match to TRBD2. Looked up from germline, CDR1 is SGHTA and CDR2 is FQGTGA. The CDR3 extends over 15 amino acids. Trimming at V came to 3 bases and at J to 1 base, leaving 4 bases not matched to a gene. Combining the CDR3 with reference TRBV7-3 and TRBJ2-5 gives the whole variable domain GAGVSQTPSNKVTEKGKYVELRCDPISGHTALYWYRQSLGQGPEFLIYFQGTGAADDSGLPNDRFFAVRPEGSVSTLKIQRTERGDSAVYLCASSFSGEAQETQYFGPGTRLLVL.